This T cell receptor beta chain was recovered during a study of OX40 agonist ivuxolimab in advanced cancers. Looking at the study overall: Ivuxolimab was a fully human IgG2 agonistic monoclonal antibody targeting the costimulatory receptor OX40 (CD134). Peripheral TCRbeta sequencing was intended to test whether TCR sequence diversity was altered and clonal T-cell expansion was caused by ivuxolimab. In the dose-escalation cohort, around four fifths of patients were male, and the mean age was 60 years with a range of about 23 to 79. Among the approximately 54 dose-escalation patients, around 20 had hepatocellular carcinoma, approximately 15 melanoma, 9 renal cell carcinoma and 9 head and neck cancer. Partial responses occurred in three dose-escalation patients, of whom one had hepatocellular carcinoma and two had cutaneous melanoma. Patients were allowed to have had prior anti-PD-1, anti-PD-L1 or anti-CTLA-4 therapy, and approximately 40% of the dose-escalation patients had previously received checkpoint inhibitors. Intravenous ivuxolimab was administered to patients every 2 weeks at six dose levels: 0.01, 0.1, 0.3, 1.5, 3 and 10 mg/kg. The paper describes the monotherapy dose-escalation part (N ≈ 49 patients) of the phase I trial of ivuxolimab. What the authors observed across the whole study: After ivuxolimab, more expanded clones were found on average in CD8+ T cells than in CD4+ T cells. At doses from 0.1 to 3.0 mg/kg, clonal expansion was seen in both CD4+ and CD8+ blood T cells between baseline and week 6. Low levels of normalized T-cell clonal expansion were also seen in some patients who did not respond. The antigen specificity of the clonally expanded peripheral T cells was not determined. In the 0.1-3.0 mg/kg groups, partial responders were among the patients with the lowest normalized peripheral clonal expansion, particularly in CD8+ T cells.

The sample holds one count of this clone. This clone's antigen is unknown. No base quality information exists; no much larger clone differs at one position. The trial excluded patients who had a history of autoimmune disease or who were on systemic immunosuppression. Peripheral blood for TCR sequencing was drawn from every dose cohort at baseline, at cycle 4 day 1 and at cycle 7 day 1. Samples came from an open-label, multicenter, first-in-human phase I dose-escalation trial of ivuxolimab. Adults with locally advanced or metastatic melanoma, renal cell carcinoma, hepatocellular carcinoma or head and neck squamous cell carcinoma were enrolled in the trial. Before TCR sequencing, CD4+ T cells and CD8+ T cells from peripheral blood were sorted into separate populations. For sequencing of the TCRbeta CDR3 region, genomic DNA was extracted from the sorted cells. The immunoSEQ Assay was used for sequencing of TCRbeta CDR3 regions. This is the immuneACCESS table as TCRdb keeps it, with only in-frame sequences that have V and J called. A part of the clones is gone; compared with another copy, unresolved V genes explain less than half, and the rest is unexplained. The sample profile shows around 65,000 clones; around 93% of them were found once. The ten largest clones represent about 12% of the sample.

CDR1 and CDR2 are drawn from the germline V gene: SGHDN, FVKESK. The CDR3 contains 13 residues, cysteine and phenylalanine counted. Here the CDR3 DNA is all that survives: 39 bases in frame from base 1. V lost 1 base and J lost 6 bases; the stretch between them is 4 bases long. Recombination connected TRBV14 to TRBJ1-6, with no confident D gene call. The starting material was CD4+ or CD8+ T cells sorted from blood, obtained in a trial of the OX40 agonist ivuxolimab. The clonotype was recovered from an adult with an advanced solid tumor such as melanoma, head and neck, liver or kidney cancer. The nucleotide sequence reads as follows: TGTGCCAGCAGCCAAGCTCCTAATTCACCCCTCCACTTT. Translated, this is CASSQAPNSPLHF.